The 27 T cell receptor beta chains below come from one sample, sequenced in a study of T-cell memory formation after mild COVID-19. TCRdb fed the 5' RACE reads into MiXCR, producing one record per CDR3 protein. The sample consists of 110,000 or so distinct CDR3 sequences, about a fifth of them appearing once. The sequencing input was PBMCs or a T cell subset sorted from them (not recorded which). The receptors stem from a young man who had mild COVID-19 (a few samples of this study predate the infection). Cell type and time point are not known.

This clonotype was counted only a few times. This chain links TRBV4-1 with TRBJ1-2; 7 bases are shared with TRBD1. Germline lookup yields CDR1 MGHRA and CDR2 YSYEKL. The CDR3 is 16 amino acids. V trimming: 1 base; J trimming: 4 bases; junction bases outside the gene matches: 9. The CDR3 sequence: CASSQGGAGGFYGYTF. For the CDR3, the DNA is TGCGCCAGCAGCCAAGGTGGTGCAGGGGGTTTCTATGGCTACACCTTC.

V usage is TRBV7-9 and J usage is TRBJ2-1; 7 bases fit TRBD1. The CDR3 sequence is 16 residues long. The germline V gene has CDR1 SEHNR and CDR2 FQNEAQ (reference sequence). The ends lost 6 bases at V and 0 bases at J; junction bases unmatched: 8. The CDR3 is CASSPKTGSSYNEQFF. CDR3 coding DNA: TGTGCCAGCAGTCCTAAGACAGGGAGCTCCTACAATGAGCAGTTCTTC.

This clonotype was detected many times. The CDR3 coding sequence is TGTGCCAGCAGCGCATACGGGACAGGGGAGCAGTACTTC. Translating it yields CASSAYGTGEQYF. The chain is built from TRBV9 and TRBJ2-7; 9 bases are a match to TRBD1. The CDR3 loop spans 13 amino acids. V was pared by 3 bases and J by 7 bases, with 5 bases of the junction left unmatched. From germline, CDR1 is SGDLS and CDR2 YYNGEE.

This clonotype has a handful of counts. V usage is TRBV5-1 and J usage is TRBJ1-1; no firm D call. Trimming shortened V by 4 bases and J by 7 bases, and 8 bases separated the two germline ends. This CDR3 has 11 residues. The germline gives CDR1 SGHRS, CDR2 YFSETQ. The CDR3, as DNA: TGCGCCAGCAGCCTCGGGAATGAAGCTTTCTTT. Translating it yields CASSLGNEAFF. Looking up the rest from reference TRBV5-1 and TRBJ1-1 gives the full variable domain: KAGVTQTPRYLIKTRGQQVTLSCSPISGHRSVSWYQQTPGQGLQFLFEYFSETQRNKGNFPGRFSGRQFSNSRSEMNVSTLELGDSALYLCASSLGNEAFFGQGTRLTVV.

The chain is built from TRBV7-2 and TRBJ2-3; 9 bases map to TRBD1. Germline lookup yields CDR1 SGHTA and CDR2 FQGNSA. V was pared by 5 bases and J by 4 bases, with 7 bases of the junction left unmatched. This CDR3 has 15 amino acids. CDR3 nucleotide sequence: TGTGCCAGCAGCGCCTTTTGGGACAGGGCAGATACGCAGTATTTT. Its translation: CASSAFWDRADTQYF.

The rearrangement joins TRBV4-1 to TRBJ2-1, with D possibly being TRBD1 or TRBD2 (5 bases each). V was trimmed by 1 base and J by 4 bases, leaving 8 bases between them. The germline gives CDR1 MGHRA, CDR2 YSYEKL. CDR3 length: 14 residues. The CDR3: CASSQGGKYNEQFF. CDR3 coding DNA: TGCGCCAGCAGCCAAGGGGGGAAATACAATGAGCAGTTCTTC.

The chain uses TRBV6-1 and TRBJ2-7; weak D call: TRBD2 (6 bases). There are 14 residues in the CDR3. V dropped 8 bases and J dropped 0 bases, with 14 bases sitting between them. Germline V gene sequence: CDR1 MNHNS, CDR2 SASEGT. CDR3 amino acids: CASGGEPSSYEQYV. DNA for the CDR3: TGTGCCAGCGGCGGGGAGCCTAGCTCCTACGAGCAGTACGTC.

The count of this clonotype is one. V is TRBV2 and J is TRBJ2-2; tentative D call: TRBD1 (5 bases). V dropped 3 bases and J dropped 1 base, with 9 bases sitting between them. Germline assignment: CDR1 SNHLY and CDR2 FYNNEI. The length of the CDR3 is 15 residues. CDR3 in DNA: TGTGCCAGCAGTGATGGCCAGGGGAACACCGGGGAGCTGTTTTTT. It specifies CASSDGQGNTGELFF.

This clonotype occurred a few times. V usage is TRBV7-8 and J usage is TRBJ2-1, with TRBD2 identical over 13 bases. The CDR3 is 17 amino acids. Germline V gene lookup returns CDR1 SGHVS and CDR2 FQNEAQ. Trimming cost V 3 bases and J 5 bases; bases outside gene matches: 7. CDR3 amino acids: CASSFNPGTSGDNEQFF. CDR3 nucleotides: TGTGCCAGCAGCTTCAACCCCGGGACTAGCGGGGACAATGAGCAGTTCTTC.

The chain joins TRBV4-3 to TRBJ2-2, with a possible D match to TRBD1 (5 bases). Germline V CDR1 and CDR2: LGHNA, YSLEER. With 4 bases removed from V and 9 bases from J, the gap between germline ends came to 21 bases. The CDR3 is made up of 16 amino acids. Here the CDR3 DNA reads TGCGCCAGCAGCCCCGACTCTACCACGACAGCCCGGGAGCTGTTTTTT. This sequence encodes CASSPDSTTTARELFF.

Only a few counts were recorded for this clonotype. J is TRBJ2-1 and V is TRBV12-5, with 7 bases identical to TRBD2. This CDR3 is built from 18 residues. Trimming took 1 base from V and 0 from J; bases not matched to a gene: 9. Germline lookup yields CDR1 LGHNT and CDR2 FRNRAP. CDR3 nucleotide sequence: TGTGCTAGTGGTTTGGACCCCCGACTAGCAAACTCCTACAATGAGCAGTTCTTC. Translation gives CASGLDPRLANSYNEQFF.

V is TRBV7-8 and J is TRBJ1-3; D is unresolved. The V end was cut by 1 base, the J end by 1 base, with 8 bases between. The germline CDR1 and CDR2 sequences are SGHVS and FQNEAQ. CDR3 length equals 15 residues. This CDR3 is CASSLVFPSGNTIYF. As DNA, the CDR3 is TGTGCCAGCAGCTTAGTTTTCCCGTCTGGAAACACCATATATTTT. Supplemented by reference TRBV7-8 and TRBJ1-3, the full variable domain reads GAGVSQSPRYKVAKRGQDVALRCDPISGHVSLFWYQQALGQGPEFLTYFQNEAQLDKSGLPSDRFFAERPEGSVSTLKIQRTQQEDSAVYLCASSLVFPSGNTIYFGEGSWLTVV.

This chain connects TRBV27 to TRBJ1-5; D is undetermined. V dropped 6 bases and J dropped 0 bases, with 12 bases sitting between them. Germline V gene sequence: CDR1 MNHEY, CDR2 SMNVEV (reference sequence). The CDR3 is made up of 15 amino acids. The CDR3 DNA reads as TGTGCCAGCAGAGCTCTCGACAATAGCAATCAGCCCCAGCATTTT. Amino acids: CASRALDNSNQPQHF.

This clonotype was seen a few times. V usage is TRBV7-2 and J usage is TRBJ2-1; D is unresolved. CDR1 and CDR2 (germline): SGHTA, FQGNSA. This CDR3 region has 12 residues. V was clipped by 5 bases and J by 6 bases, with 8 bases between them. The CDR3 DNA is TGTGCCAGCAGCCAGGACGTCAATGAGCAGTTCTTC. It is translated as CASSQDVNEQFF.

A few counts support this clonotype. V is TRBV6-6 and J is TRBJ2-1; possible D gene TRBD2, 5 bases. Looked up from germline, CDR1 is MNHNY and CDR2 is SVGAGI (reference sequence). The CDR3 totals 15 residues. The V gene lost 2 bases and the J gene lost 10 bases, with 18 bases spanning the gap. The CDR3: CASSYRGAVPGEQFF. The DNA of the CDR3 is TGTGCCAGCAGTTACCGCGGAGCGGTCCCGGGGGAGCAGTTCTTC.

There are a few counts of this clonotype. The chain employs TRBV20-1 and TRBJ1-3; D is unresolved. V lost 0 bases to trimming and J lost 0 bases, with 12 bases between them. Germline CDR1 and CDR2: DFQATT and SNEGSKA (reference sequence). The length of the CDR3 is 16 residues. In nucleotides, the CDR3 is TGCAGTGCTAGAGATCCGGAGAGCCGCTCTGGAAACACCATATATTTT. Translated: CSARDPESRSGNTIYF.

The rearrangement uses TRBV20-1 and TRBJ1-2; possibly TRBD1 for D (5 bases). The CDR3 has 13 residues. V was shortened by 5 bases and J by 0 bases, with 10 bases between the two germline ends. Per germline, CDR1 DFQATT and CDR2 SNEGSKA (reference sequence). CDR3 loop: CSAQDTSNYGYTF. The CDR3 nucleotides are TGCAGTGCTCAGGACACCTCTAACTATGGCTACACCTTC.

This clonotype appeared a few times. This chain joins TRBV7-8 and TRBJ2-3; 9 bases are a match to TRBD1. Germline lookup yields CDR1 SGHVS and CDR2 FQNEAQ. CDR3 length: 15 residues. V dropped 4 bases and J dropped 6; count of bases not matched to a gene: 8. The CDR3 bases are TGTGCCAGCAGCTACCGGACAGGGGTGAGGGATACGCAGTATTTT. Translated: CASSYRTGVRDTQYF.

V and J are TRBV4-3 and TRBJ2-4; the D gene could be TRBD1 or TRBD2 (5 bases each). Germline V gene lookup returns CDR1 LGHNA and CDR2 YSLEER. The CDR3 has 16 residues. Trimming took 4 bases from V and 0 from J, leaving 13 bases between them. The CDR3 DNA follows: TGCGCCAGCAGCCTACACACGGGACCAGCCAAAAACATTCAGTACTTC. Residues: CASSLHTGPAKNIQYF.

The rearrangement uses TRBV20-1 and TRBJ1-2, with D tentatively TRBD1 (5 bases). The V and J ends lost 1 base and 2 bases respectively, with 11 bases between them. CDR1 is DFQATT, CDR2 SNEGSKA, per germline (reference sequence). The CDR3 runs 14 residues. The CDR3 nucleotides are TGCAGTGCTAGAGTACAAGGGACCAACTATGGCTACACCTTC. Its translation is CSARVQGTNYGYTF.

The V and J genes are TRBV9 and TRBJ2-1, with D perhaps TRBD2 (6 bases). The CDR3 is made up of 16 amino acids. The V gene's germline CDR1 is SGDLS and CDR2 YYNGEE. V dropped 0 bases and J dropped 6 bases, with 16 bases sitting between them. This CDR3 reads CASSVVVGGPFNEQFF. The CDR3 DNA sequence: TGTGCCAGCAGCGTAGTGGTGGGGGGTCCTTTCAATGAGCAGTTCTTC.

The table lists this clonotype with a few counts. The rearrangement uses TRBV20-1 and TRBJ2-3, with D perhaps given as TRBD1 or TRBD2 (6 bases each). The CDR3 extends over 16 amino acids. Trimming left V 1 base short and J 3 bases short, with 17 bases between. CDR1 and CDR2 (germline): DFQATT, SNEGSKA (reference sequence). The CDR3 loop reads CSARGGGISWTDTQYF. The CDR3 bases are TGCAGTGCTAGAGGAGGGGGGATTAGCTGGACAGATACGCAGTATTTT.

V and J are TRBV6-1 and TRBJ1-1, with 8 nucleotides matching TRBD1. Germline CDR1 MNHNS, CDR2 SASEGT. The CDR3 is made up of 15 amino acids. The J segment lost 6 bases and the V segment lost 2 bases, leaving 8 bases of the junction unmatched. The CDR3 loop is CASSEFRQGIAEAFF. In DNA, the CDR3 is TGTGCCAGCAGTGAATTCCGACAGGGGATCGCTGAAGCTTTCTTT.

This clonotype was recorded many times. CDR3 loop: CASNPRGGNTDTQYF. CDR3 in DNA: TGTGCCAGCAACCCGAGGGGGGGAAACACAGATACGCAGTATTTT. The V and J genes are TRBV7-2 and TRBJ2-3; perhaps TRBD2 as D (7 bases). The V end was cut by 7 bases, the J end by 2 bases, with 16 bases between. Looked up from germline, CDR1 is SGHTA and CDR2 is FQGNSA. The CDR3 has 15 residues.

This clonotype was found a few times. This chain connects TRBV4-1 to TRBJ2-3; D not resolved. The V gene's germline CDR1 is MGHRA and CDR2 YSYEKL. The CDR3 is 15 amino acids. V was clipped by 0 bases and J by 3 bases, with 10 bases between them. The CDR3 here is CASSQDRLETDTQYF. The CDR3 DNA sequence: TGCGCCAGCAGCCAAGATCGGCTAGAAACAGATACGCAGTATTTT.

This clonotype was seen a few times. CDR3 residues: CASSQDPDRGRQPQHF. DNA for the CDR3: TGTGCCAGCAGCCAAGATCCCGACAGGGGCAGACAGCCCCAGCATTTT. This chain links TRBV4-2 with TRBJ1-5; 8 bases line up with TRBD1. Germline CDR1 LGHNA, CDR2 YNFKEQ. This CDR3 is 16 amino acids long. The ends lost 0 bases at V and 7 bases at J; junction bases unmatched: 8.

In this sample, this clonotype turned up a few times. The chain has TRBV19 and TRBJ2-3; D perhaps matches TRBD1 (5 bases). Trimming took off 0 bases at V and 6 bases at J, with 7 bases between the two ends. The CDR3 spans 13 residues. Germline assignment: CDR1 LNHDA and CDR2 SQIVND (reference sequence). The CDR3 protein is CASSIDPGDTQYF. The CDR3 nucleotides read TGTGCCAGTAGTATAGACCCAGGGGATACGCAGTATTTT. Full variable domain (remainder filled in from reference TRBV19 and TRBJ2-3): DGGITQSPKYLFRKEGQNVTLSCEQNLNHDAMYWYRQDPGQGLRLIYYSQIVNDFQKGDIAEGYSVSREKKESFPLTVTSAQKNPTAFYLCASSIDPGDTQYFGPGTRLTVL.